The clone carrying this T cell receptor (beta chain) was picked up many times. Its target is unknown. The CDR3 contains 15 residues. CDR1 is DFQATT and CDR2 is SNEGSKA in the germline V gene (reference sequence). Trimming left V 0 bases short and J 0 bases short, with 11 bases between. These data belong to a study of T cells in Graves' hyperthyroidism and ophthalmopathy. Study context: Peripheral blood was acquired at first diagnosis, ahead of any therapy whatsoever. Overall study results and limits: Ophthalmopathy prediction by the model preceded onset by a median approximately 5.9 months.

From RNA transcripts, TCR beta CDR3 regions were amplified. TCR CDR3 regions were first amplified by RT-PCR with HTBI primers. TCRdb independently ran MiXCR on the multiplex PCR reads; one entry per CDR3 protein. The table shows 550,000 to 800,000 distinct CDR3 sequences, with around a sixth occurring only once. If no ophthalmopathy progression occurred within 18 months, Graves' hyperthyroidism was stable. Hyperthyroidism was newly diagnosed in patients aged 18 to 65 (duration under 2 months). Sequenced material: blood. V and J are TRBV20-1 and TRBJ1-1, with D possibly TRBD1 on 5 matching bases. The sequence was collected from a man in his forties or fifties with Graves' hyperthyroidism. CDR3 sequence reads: CSARDWGRLNTEAFF. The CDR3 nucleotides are TGCAGTGCTAGAGATTGGGGCAGACTGAACACTGAAGCTTTCTTT.